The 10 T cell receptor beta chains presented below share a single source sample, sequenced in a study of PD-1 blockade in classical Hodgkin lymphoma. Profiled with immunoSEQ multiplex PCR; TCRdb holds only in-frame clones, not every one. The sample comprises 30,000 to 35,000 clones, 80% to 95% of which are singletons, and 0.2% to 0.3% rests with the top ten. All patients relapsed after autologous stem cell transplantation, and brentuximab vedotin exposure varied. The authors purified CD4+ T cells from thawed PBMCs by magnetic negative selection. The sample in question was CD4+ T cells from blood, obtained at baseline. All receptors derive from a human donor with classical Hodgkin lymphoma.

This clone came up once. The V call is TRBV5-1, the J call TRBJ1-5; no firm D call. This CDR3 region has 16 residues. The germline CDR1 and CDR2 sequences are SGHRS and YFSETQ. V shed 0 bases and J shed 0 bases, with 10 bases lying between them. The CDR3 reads CASSLEGGDSNQPQHF. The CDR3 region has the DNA TGCGCCAGCAGCTTGGAGGGCGGGGATAGCAATCAGCCCCAGCATTTT.

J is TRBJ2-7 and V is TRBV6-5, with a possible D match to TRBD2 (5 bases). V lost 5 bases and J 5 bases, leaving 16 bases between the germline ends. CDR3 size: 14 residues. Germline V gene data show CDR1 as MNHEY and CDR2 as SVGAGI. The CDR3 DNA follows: TGTGCCAGCAGTAGGACGCTGGAGGTCCACGAGCAGTACTTC. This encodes CASSRTLEVHEQYF.

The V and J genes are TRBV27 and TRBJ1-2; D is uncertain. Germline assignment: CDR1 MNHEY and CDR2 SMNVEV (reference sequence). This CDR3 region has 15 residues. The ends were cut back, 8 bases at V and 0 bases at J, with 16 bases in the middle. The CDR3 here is CASASVDGTNYGYTF. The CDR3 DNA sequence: TGTGCCAGCGCGAGCGTGGACGGCACTAACTATGGCTACACCTTC.

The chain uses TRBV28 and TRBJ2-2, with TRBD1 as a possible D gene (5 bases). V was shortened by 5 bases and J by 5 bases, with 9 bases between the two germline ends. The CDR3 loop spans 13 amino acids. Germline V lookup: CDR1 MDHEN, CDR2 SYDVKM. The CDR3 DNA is TGTGCCAGCAGTATCGACAGAACCGGGGAGCTGTTTTTT. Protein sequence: CASSIDRTGELFF.

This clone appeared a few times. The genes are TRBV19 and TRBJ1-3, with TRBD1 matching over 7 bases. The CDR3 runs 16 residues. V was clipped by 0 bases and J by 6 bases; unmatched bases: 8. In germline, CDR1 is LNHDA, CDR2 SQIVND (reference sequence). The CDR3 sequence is CASSIDSGQRINTIYF. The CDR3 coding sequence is TGTGCCAGTAGTATAGATTCGGGACAGCGCATAAACACCATATATTTT.

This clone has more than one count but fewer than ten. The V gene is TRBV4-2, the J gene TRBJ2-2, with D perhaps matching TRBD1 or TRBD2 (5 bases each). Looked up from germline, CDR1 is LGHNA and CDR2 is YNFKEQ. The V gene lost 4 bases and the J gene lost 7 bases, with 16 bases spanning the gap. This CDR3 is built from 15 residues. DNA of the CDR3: TGTGCCAGCAGCCCAGCTGGGGGTAAGGGCGGGGAGCTGTTTTTT. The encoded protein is CASSPAGGKGGELFF.

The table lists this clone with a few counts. The chain's CDR3 is CASSFLTGDGYTF. The CDR3 coding sequence is TGTGCCAGCAGTTTTCTTACAGGGGATGGCTACACCTTC. The chain employs TRBV6-5 and TRBJ1-2; 7 bases are shared with TRBD1. The CDR3 spans 13 residues. Germline trimming cut 4 bases from V and 6 bases from J; bases unmatched to any gene: 5. Germline V gene sequence: CDR1 MNHEY, CDR2 SVGAGI.

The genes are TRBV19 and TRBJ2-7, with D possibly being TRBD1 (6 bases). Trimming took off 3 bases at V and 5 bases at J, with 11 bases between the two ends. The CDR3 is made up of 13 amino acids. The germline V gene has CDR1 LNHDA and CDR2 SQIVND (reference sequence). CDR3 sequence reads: CASSIDRQNEQYF. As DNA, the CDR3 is TGTGCCAGTAGTATTGACAGGCAAAACGAGCAGTACTTC.

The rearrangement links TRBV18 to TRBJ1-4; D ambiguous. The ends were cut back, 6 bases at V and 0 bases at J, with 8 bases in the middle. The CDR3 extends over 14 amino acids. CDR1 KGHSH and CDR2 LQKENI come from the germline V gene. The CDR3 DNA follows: TGTGCCAGCTCCCCTTGGGCAACTAATGAAAAACTGTTTTTT. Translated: CASSPWATNEKLFF.

CDR3 DNA: TGTGCCAGCAGTTCCTCGCCGGTGACGGAGACCCAGTACTTC. Protein sequence: CASSSSPVTETQYF. This chain links TRBV28 with TRBJ2-5; no clear D gene. Germline lookup yields CDR1 MDHEN and CDR2 SYDVKM. The CDR3 has 14 residues. The ends were cut back, 4 bases at V and 5 bases at J, with 14 bases in the middle.